This T cell receptor (beta chain) was retrieved from a study of Graves' ophthalmopathy and Graves' hyperthyroidism. Study in general: Specimen type is peripheral blood, obtained at initial diagnosis before any treatment. General study results and limits: Among thyroid clonotypes expanded above 0.001 frequency, most also appeared in blood.

CDR3 regions of TCR beta were amplified from RNA transcripts. Second-round multiplex PCR came after first-round RT-PCR with HTBI primers. MiXCR, run by TCRdb on the multiplex PCR reads, gives a single entry per CDR3 protein. The sample has under 350,000 distinct CDR3 sequences, roughly 17% seen once. Pregnancy or lactation, uncontrolled infections and other autoimmune diseases were grounds for excluding patients. PBMCs came from roughly 10 ml of fresh peripheral blood. The V end lost 4 bases, the J end lost 7 bases, and 16 bases lay between the germline ends. CDR3 length: 13 residues. Germline CDR1 reads DFQATT; CDR2 reads SNEGSKA (reference sequence). There are many counts of this clonotype. Its antigen is currently unknown.

V is TRBV20-1 and J is TRBJ2-5; D might be TRBD2 (7 bases). Sequencing was performed on peripheral blood. The source is an adult man with Graves' ophthalmopathy. The CDR3 reads CSANLGGAGTQYF. CDR3 DNA: TGCAGTGCTAACCTGGGGGGGGCAGGGACCCAGTACTTC.